These 17 T cell receptor beta chains were sequenced from one sample in a study of blood T cell repertoires in COVID-19. Sequencing was performed with immunoSEQ multiplex PCR; in TCRdb, only in-frame clones are kept and a portion is missing. The repertoire includes 290,000 or so clones, 90% of them detected once, and around 4.5% sits in the top ten. The sequenced sample was PBMCs or T cells enriched from blood (not recorded which). These receptors originate from a woman between 18 and 30 years old with acute COVID-19.

The genes are TRBV14 and TRBJ2-1; 10 nucleotides line up with TRBD2. The ends lost 4 bases at V and 8 bases at J; junction bases unmatched: 8. From germline, CDR1 is SGHDN and CDR2 FVKESK. The CDR3 is 15 residues long. CDR3 coding DNA: TGTGCCAGCAGCCGAGAGGGACTAGCGAGGGATGAGCAGTTCTTC. Its protein product is CASSREGLARDEQFF.

The J gene is TRBJ2-1, the V gene TRBV9; 8 bases line up with TRBD2. Trimming at V came to 2 bases and at J to 6 bases, leaving 7 bases not matched to a gene. Per the germline V gene, CDR1 is SGDLS and CDR2 is YYNGEE. This CDR3 has 15 residues. DNA of the CDR3: TGTGCCAGCAGCGTTGGCGGGAGGTGGGTCAATGAGCAGTTCTTC. It yields the protein CASSVGGRWVNEQFF. Using reference TRBV9 and TRBJ2-1 for the parts outside the CDR3, the full variable domain is DSGVTQTPKHLITATGQRVTLRCSPRSGDLSVYWYQQSLDQGLQFLIQYYNGEERAKGNILERFSAQQFPDLHSELNLSSLELGDSALYFCASSVGGRWVNEQFFGPGTRLTVL.

This clone was found once. The chain is built from TRBV28 and TRBJ2-3; 9 bases map to TRBD1. The CDR3 loop spans 16 amino acids. Germline values: CDR1 MDHEN, CDR2 SYDVKM. V lost 6 bases to trimming and J lost 4 bases; unmatched junction nucleotides: 11. CDR3 nucleotide sequence: TGTGCCAGCAGCCCAATTCCGGGACAGGGTTCAGATACGCAGTATTTT. Its protein is CASSPIPGQGSDTQYF.

The chain is built from TRBV18 and TRBJ2-3; 12 bases fit TRBD2. Trimming cost V 3 bases and J 1 base; bases outside gene matches: 8. Germline loops: CDR1 KGHSH, CDR2 LQKENI. The CDR3 covers 18 residues. The CDR3 loop is CASSPTSGRGGGTDTQYF. The CDR3 bases are TGTGCCAGCTCACCGACTAGCGGGAGAGGTGGCGGCACAGATACGCAGTATTTT.

The J gene is TRBJ2-7, the V gene TRBV3-1 (or the pseudogene TRBV3-2); TRBD1 agrees at 9 bases. The germline CDR1 and CDR2 sequences are LGHDT and YNNKEL (reference sequence). The CDR3 covers 16 residues. V was pared by 3 bases and J by 6 bases, with 12 bases of the junction left unmatched. The CDR3 coding sequence is TGTGCCAGCAGCCAGCTGGACCGGGACAGGGAATTCGAGCAGTACTTC. Translating it yields CASSQLDRDREFEQYF.

The chain combines TRBV9 with TRBJ2-3; a possible D gene is TRBD2 (7 bases). The V and J ends lost 0 bases and 2 bases respectively, with 10 bases between them. Germline V CDR1 and CDR2: SGDLS, YYNGEE. The CDR3 is 15 amino acids. The CDR3, as DNA: TGTGCCAGCAGCGTAGAAGCGGGACACACAGATACGCAGTATTTT. Amino acid sequence: CASSVEAGHTDTQYF.

This clone was detected only once. The rearrangement joins TRBV14 to TRBJ2-1, with a weak D call TRBD2 (6 bases). Trimming removed 4 bases from V and 6 bases from J, with 16 bases in between. CDR1 and CDR2 (germline): SGHDN, FVKESK. The CDR3 is 15 residues long. CDR3 DNA sequence: TGTGCCAGCAGCCGGAAGACTAGGCTGTTCAATGAGCAGTTCTTC. Amino acids: CASSRKTRLFNEQFF.

The chain links TRBV19 to TRBJ2-7; TRBD2 aligns across 11 bases. J was trimmed by 12 bases and V by 5 bases; bases with no gene match: 12. The germline V gene encodes CDR1 LNHDA and CDR2 SQIVND (reference sequence). This CDR3 spans 14 amino acids. The CDR3, as DNA: TGTGCCAGTAGTCCCCGTCCCGGGACTAGCGGTTCGTACTTC. This translates into CASSPRPGTSGSYF.

This rearrangement joins TRBV28 to TRBJ1-3; D is undetermined. This CDR3 has 14 residues. The V and J ends lost 3 bases and 0 bases respectively, with 6 bases between them. Germline V gives CDR1 MDHEN, CDR2 SYDVKM. CDR3 region: CASSFLSSGNTIYF. CDR3 coding DNA: TGTGCCAGCAGTTTCCTGAGCTCTGGAAACACCATATATTTT.

The gene calls are TRBV15 and TRBJ2-4; D perhaps matches TRBD2 (5 bases). This CDR3 comprises 14 residues. V lost 4 bases, J lost 5 bases, and 12 bases lay in between. CDR1 and CDR2 from the germline V gene are LNHNV and YYDKDF (reference sequence). CDR3 sequence (DNA): TGTGCCACCAGCACCGCTGGACTGGAAAACATTCAGTACTTC. As protein: CATSTAGLENIQYF.

This clone turned up a few times. This chain joins TRBV6-5 and TRBJ1-1; D is possibly TRBD1 (6 bases). The V end lost 0 bases, the J end lost 0 bases, and 8 bases lay between the germline ends. Germline V gene sequence: CDR1 MNHEY, CDR2 SVGAGI. The CDR3 extends over 15 amino acids. CDR3 in DNA: TGTGCCAGCAGTTACTCCCCAGGGGTGAACACTGAAGCTTTCTTT. Its translation is CASSYSPGVNTEAFF.

This rearrangement joins TRBV3-1 (or the pseudogene TRBV3-2) to TRBJ2-7, with 7 bases aligning to TRBD2. CDR3 length equals 17 residues. Germline V gives CDR1 LGHDT, CDR2 YNNKEL (reference sequence). The junction had 14 bases not matched to a gene; V was cut back by 3 bases and J by 3 bases. The CDR3 here is CASSHQGGRAGNYEQYF. The CDR3 nucleotides read TGTGCCAGCAGCCATCAAGGTGGGAGGGCCGGTAACTACGAGCAGTACTTC.

This clone was counted a single time. The chain employs TRBV24-1 and TRBJ1-1; no clear D. CDR1 and CDR2 (germline): KGHDR, SFDVKD. The CDR3 loop spans 13 amino acids. V shed 7 bases and J shed 2 bases, with 10 bases lying between them. The CDR3 sequence: CATRSGVNTEAFF. CDR3 sequence (DNA): TGTGCCACCAGGTCCGGGGTAAACACTGAAGCTTTCTTT.

The J gene is TRBJ1-5, the V gene TRBV15; D is possibly TRBD1 (6 bases). V was pared by 0 bases and J by 5 bases, with 17 bases between. This CDR3 contains 17 residues. Looked up from germline, CDR1 is LNHNV and CDR2 is YYDKDF (reference sequence). The CDR3: CATSRDKIGGGYQPQHF. The CDR3 nucleotides read TGTGCCACCAGCAGAGATAAAATAGGGGGGGGCTATCAGCCCCAGCATTTT.

The rearrangement links TRBV29-1 to TRBJ1-5; TRBD1 matches at 9 bases. The length of the CDR3 is 13 residues. Trimming cost V 4 bases and J 3 bases; bases outside gene matches: 1. Germline CDR1 and CDR2: SQVTM and ANQGSEA. In DNA, the CDR3 is TGCAGCGTTGGGACAGGGGACAATCAGCCCCAGCATTTT. Protein product: CSVGTGDNQPQHF. The entire variable domain, with the rest obtained from reference TRBV29-1 and TRBJ1-5, is as follows: SAVISQKPSRDICQRGTSLTIQCQVDSQVTMMFWYRQQPGQSLTLIATANQGSEATYESGFVIDKFPISRPNLTFSTLTVSNMSPEDSSIYLCSVGTGDNQPQHFGDGTRLSIL.

The rearrangement uses TRBV24-1 and TRBJ1-2, with a possible D match to TRBD1 (5 bases). The CDR3 spans 14 residues. Looked up from germline, CDR1 is KGHDR and CDR2 is SFDVKD. Trimming pared 4 bases from V and 4 bases from J, leaving 12 bases between. This CDR3 is CATSDRGAGYGYTF. In nucleotides, the CDR3 is TGTGCCACCAGTGACCGCGGGGCAGGCTATGGCTACACCTTC.

Turning to this clone: The same CDR3 also results from other DNA sequences found in this sample. This chain links TRBV28 with TRBJ1-1; D is uncertain. Germline V gene data show CDR1 as MDHEN and CDR2 as SYDVKM. V dropped 2 bases and J dropped 11 bases, with 15 bases sitting between them. The CDR3 runs 13 residues. CDR3 DNA sequence: TGTGCCAGCAGTTTAAGAGGAACCGTTGAGGCTTTCTTT. As protein: CASSLRGTVEAFF.